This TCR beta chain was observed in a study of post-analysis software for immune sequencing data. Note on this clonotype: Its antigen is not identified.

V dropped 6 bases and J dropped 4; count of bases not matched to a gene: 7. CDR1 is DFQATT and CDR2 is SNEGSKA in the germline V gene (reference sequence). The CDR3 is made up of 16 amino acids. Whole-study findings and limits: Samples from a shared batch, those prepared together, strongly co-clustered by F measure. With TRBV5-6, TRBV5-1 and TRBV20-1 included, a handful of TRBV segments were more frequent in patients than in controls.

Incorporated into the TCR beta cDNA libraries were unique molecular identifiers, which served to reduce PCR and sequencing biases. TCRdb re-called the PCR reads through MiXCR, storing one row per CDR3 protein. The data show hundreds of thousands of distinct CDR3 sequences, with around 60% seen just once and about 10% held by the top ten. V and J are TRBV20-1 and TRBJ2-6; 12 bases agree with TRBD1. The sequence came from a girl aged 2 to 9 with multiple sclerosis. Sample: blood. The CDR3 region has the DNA TGCAGTGCCTCCGGGACAGGGGGCGCGGGGGCCAACGTCCTGACTTTC. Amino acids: CSASGTGGAGANVLTF.